The present entry profiles one T cell receptor beta chain with its context. Its antigen is currently unknown. These data are taken from a study of pediatric ulcerative colitis. Study findings and constraints: A couple of patients had blood samples with substantially reduced template counts.

Per germline, CDR1 SGHAT and CDR2 FQNNGV. V lost 5 bases and J lost 2; bases outside the gene matches: 6. This CDR3 has 14 amino acids. During colonoscopy, one to two rectal pinch biopsies were collected. The protocol was immunoSEQ multiplex PCR, while the TCRdb copy is restricted to in-frame clones and leaves out a portion. This table holds over 30,000 clones, around 80% found once. Sequencing was done on a sample of gut tissue. The receptor was isolated from a boy under 18 with mild ulcerative colitis. The V gene is TRBV11-2, the J gene TRBJ2-7, with 7 bases matching TRBD1. This CDR3 is CASSLNTGAYEQYF. In DNA, the CDR3 is TGTGCCAGCAGCCTAAACACAGGGGCCTACGAGCAGTACTTC.